This T cell receptor (beta chain) is drawn from a study of untreated major depressive disorder. General study results and limits: TRBV25-01 and TRBV02-01 followed the flow pattern without significance. A comparatively small sample limits the generalizability of these findings. Depressed patients' CD4+ T cells carried increased TRBV05-01 (Vbeta 5.1) usage versus control CD4+ T cells.

The table came from immunoSEQ multiplex PCR; TCRdb's copy has only in-frame clones and leaves some out. The sample carries under 15,000 clones, about 93% recorded once. This clone was observed once. What it binds is unknown. The CDR3 has 14 residues. The V end lost 6 bases, the J end lost 10 bases, and 18 bases lay between the germline ends. Germline V gene lookup returns CDR1 MNHEY and CDR2 SVGAGI. All participants were of European descent. DSM-IV major depressive disorder patients had Hamilton Rating Scale scores of 18 or more. The sequence was collected from a man aged 30 to 39 with major depressive disorder. Sequenced sample: CD4+ T cells from PBMCs. The rearrangement joins TRBV6-5 to TRBJ1-4; the D is unclear. Here the CDR3 reads CASSRFDRGGKLFF. Written as DNA, the CDR3 is TGTGCCAGCAGCCGCTTTGACCGGGGAGGAAAACTGTTTTTT.